Shown below are 2 T cell receptor beta chains from a single sample sequenced in a study of cytomegalovirus exposure and HLA in healthy donors (dated by TCRdb to about 2017). Library creation used the immunoSEQ multiplex PCR assay. For the multiplex PCR, a mixture combining 60 forward primers for TCR Vbeta segments and 13 reverse primers for TCR Jbeta segments was used. TCRdb's version of the immuneACCESS table is confined to in-frame rearrangements and falls short of the full clone set. An unresolved V gene accounts for under half of the shortfall where checked; the remainder is of unknown origin. The sample's table lists a count of 130,000 or so clones. The ten largest clones add up to about 2.2% of the sample. The material sequenced was PBMCs. These receptors were taken from a woman between 18 and 30 years old in good health and CMV-seronegative.

DNA of the CDR3: TGTGCCACCAGCAGAGAGCCCTCCAGCGGAGCCTACAATGAGCAGTTCTTC. Residues: CATSREPSSGAYNEQFF. The gene calls are TRBV15 and TRBJ2-1, with D perhaps matching TRBD2 (5 bases). The germline gives CDR1 LNHNV, CDR2 YYDKDF (reference sequence). V lost 0 bases and J 2 bases, leaving 14 bases between the germline ends. This CDR3 region has 17 residues.

V is TRBV30 and J is TRBJ1-4; D gene uncertain. Germline CDR1 and CDR2: GTSNPN and SVGIG (reference sequence). The ends were cut back, 0 bases at V and 7 bases at J, with 3 bases in the middle. This CDR3 region has 11 residues. CDR3 in DNA: TGTGCCTGGAGTGTAGCTGAAAAACTGTTTTTT. This translates into CAWSVAEKLFF.